This TCR beta chain stems from a study of CDR3 diversity in severe acne. This clonotype has more than one count but fewer than ten. MiXCR, applied by TCRdb to the PCR reads, yields one record per CDR3 protein. Among 90,000 or so distinct CDR3 sequences listed, 45% to 55% were seen once. Sequenced input: blood. The TCR was taken from a male donor in good health, serving as a control.

The CDR3: CASSLLPGGADGYTF. The CDR3 nucleotides read TGTGCCAGCAGTTTATTACCAGGGGGCGCGGATGGCTACACCTTC. The chain has TRBV27 and TRBJ1-2; 8 bases are a match to TRBD1. Germline V gene data show CDR1 as MNHEY and CDR2 as SMNVEV (reference sequence). V dropped 1 base and J dropped 6; count of bases not matched to a gene: 7. The CDR3 sequence is 15 residues long.